A selection of T cell receptor beta chains follows, all from one sample in a study of cytomegalovirus exposure and HLA in healthy donors. Sequenced by immunoSEQ multiplex PCR; TCRdb stores in-frame clones only, minus some. Of approximately 110,000 clones listed, approximately 15% are singletons. The specimen was PBMCs. These receptors were obtained from a young woman in good health and CMV-seronegative. CDR3s include the opening cysteine and the closing phenylalanine or tryptophan. The order of the fields is V gene, clone size, D gene, J gene, CDR3 DNA, CDR3 protein. A D gene is named only where the DNA matches it firmly. A row's size may be missing; if present it is once, few, many or a size class.

TRBV5-6	few	TRBD2	TRBJ2-7	TGTGCCAGCAGCTTCGGGACTAGCGGAGGGGGAGAGCAGTACTTC	CASSFGTSGGGEQYF
TRBV6-5	NA	TRBD1	TRBJ2-2	TGTGCCAGCACACAGGGGGTTGGAACCGGGGAGCTGTTTTTT	CASTQGVGTGELFF
TRBV30	NA	NA	TRBJ2-7	TGTGCCTGGGGAGGGGAAGTCGAGCAGTACTTC	CAWGGEVEQYF
TRBV21-1	NA	NA	TRBJ2-6	NA	CARFGSGSSGANVLTF
TRBV19	NA	NA	TRBJ2-1	TGTGCCAGTAGTATCGGCGGGACTCCGCAGTTCTTC	CASSIGGTPQFF
TRBV6-5	few	NA	TRBJ2-7	TGTGCCAGCAGTTACACGGAGAACTCCTACGAGCAGTACTTC	CASSYTENSYEQYF
TRBV15	few	NA	TRBJ1-2	TGTGCCACCAGCAGAGAAATTGACAGGCGCTATGGCTACACCTTC	CATSREIDRRYGYTF
TRBV10-3	few	TRBD2	TRBJ2-2	TGTGCCATCAGCGCCACTAGCGGTCCGAACACCGGGGAGCTGTTTTTT	CAISATSGPNTGELFF
TRBV9	few	NA	TRBJ2-7	TGTGCCAGCAGCGAGACCACAGGCTACGAGCAGTACTTC	CASSETTGYEQYF
TRBV6-5	NA	NA	TRBJ1-4	TGTGCCAGCAGGGAACAGGACACAACTAATGAAAAACTGTTTTTT	CASREQDTTNEKLFF
TRBV9	NA	NA	TRBJ2-1	TGTGCCAGCAGCGTTAGCGGAATGGGTTACAATGAGCAGTTCTTC	CASSVSGMGYNEQFF
TRBV23-1	NA	NA	TRBJ1-1	TGCGCCAGCAGTCAATCGAAAGGGACACAAGAAGCTTTCTTT	CASSQSKGTQEAFF
TRBV2	NA	NA	TRBJ1-4	TGTGCCAGCAGGACTCGAGTTTTTGAAAAACTGTTTTTT	CASRTRVFEKLFF
TRBV9	NA	NA	TRBJ1-3	TGTGCCAGCAGCGGAAGGGGATCTGGAAACACCATATATTTT	CASSGRGSGNTIYF
TRBV2	few	TRBD1	TRBJ1-4	TGTGCCAGCAGTGAAACAGGGGGGCGAAATGAAAAACTGTTTTTT	CASSETGGRNEKLFF
TRBV27	few	NA	TRBJ2-7	TGTGCCAGCAGTTTATCGACAGACCTTAGCTCCTACGAGCAGTACTTC	CASSLSTDLSSYEQYF
TRBV5-4	few	TRBD1	TRBJ1-6	TGTGCCAGCAGGCGGGACAGGTCGAATTCACCCCTCCACTTT	CASRRDRSNSPLHF
TRBV7-9	NA	NA	TRBJ1-1	TGTGCCAGCAGCTCACCGGACACCGCGAACACTGAAGCTTTCTTT	CASSSPDTANTEAFF
TRBV2	few	NA	TRBJ1-1	TGTGCCAGCAGTGAATGGGGGGGGGACACTGAAGCTTTCTTT	CASSEWGGDTEAFF
TRBV1	NA	NA	TRBJ2-7	TGCACCGAAAAAGAGGCGGGAGGTGGGGAGCAGTACTTC	CTEKEAGGGEQYF